This TCR beta chain emerged from a study of T cell repertoires in cytomegalovirus infection. Study overall: Public TCR beta signature analysis indicated the presence of both CMV infection and matching HLA type.

Regarding the study as a whole: Public TCR beta family frequency separated CMV-and-HLA carriers, including in an independent cohort. HLA-C-restricted, CMV-specific TCR beta clonotypes were dominant ex vivo.

A note on this clonotype: Antigen: not known. A much larger clone lies a single base off, so this may be a read error.

CDR1 is MNHNY, CDR2 SVGAGI, per germline (reference sequence). The CDR3 is made up of 15 amino acids. TCRdb re-analysed the reads in MiXCR, keeping a single row per CDR3 protein. There are nearly 650,000 distinct CDR3 sequences in the sample; less than 25% occur only once, and 8% lies in the top ten. The receptor was derived from a human donor in good health (CMV status not recorded). Some clones in this sample may be carry-over from other donors' samples. The V call is TRBV6-6, the J call TRBJ2-2, with 10 positions matching TRBD1. Sequencing was performed on CD8+ T cells from PBMCs. CDR3 amino acids: CASSSGTGVSGVLFF. CDR3 DNA: TGTGCCAGCAGTTCCGGGACAGGGGTTTCCGGGGTGCTGTTTTTT.